This record looks at one TCR beta chain sequence and its context. Its antigen is not known. Assay used: immunoSEQ multiplex PCR; TCRdb lists only in-frame clones, some missing. The sample holds under 20,000 clones, around nine tenths seen once. The CDR3 consists of 14 residues. The V gene's germline CDR1 is SGDLS and CDR2 YYNGEE. Trimming took off 0 bases at V and 2 bases at J, with 9 bases between the two ends. The sample comes from a study of graft-versus-host responses after intestinal transplantation. Background on the study: Recipients were given multivisceral, liver-intestinal, or isolated intestinal transplants.

Overall study results and limits: Recipient marrow showed GvH clones, some seen first in ileum or blood. Researchers found peak circulating GvH clone levels linked to early post-transplant HvG declines. Clonal ratios of graft-versus-host to host-versus-graft in allografts were high for patients exhibiting graft-donor T cell macrochimerism.

The sample in question was PBMCs, obtained 230 to 240 days after intestinal transplant. This sequence was found in a human patient who received an intestinal transplant, so some T cells may come from the graft donor. This sequence joins TRBV9 and TRBJ2-7; no definite D call. CDR3 DNA: TGTGCCAGCAGCGTAGTCCCCGGTACCTACGAGCAGTACTTC. It codes for CASSVVPGTYEQYF.